This passage covers 13 T cell receptor beta chains from one sample sequenced in a study of T cell responses to AZD1222 COVID-19 vaccine. Data came from immunoSEQ multiplex PCR; TCRdb stores just in-frame clones and leaves some out. The sample has roughly 120,000 clones; 80% to 90% are singletons. Sequenced here: peripheral blood, sampled on day 0 of AZD1222 vaccination. Receptor source: an adult in good health.

This clone was counted once. The chain uses TRBV5-1 and TRBJ1-2; TRBD1 agrees at 8 bases. V lost 0 bases, J lost 3 bases, and 1 base stayed unmatched. CDR1 is SGHRS and CDR2 is YFSETQ in the germline V gene. This CDR3 comprises 14 residues. CDR3 sequence reads: CASSLGGQDYGYTF. The CDR3 DNA sequence: TGCGCCAGCAGCTTGGGGGGACAGGACTATGGCTACACCTTC.

The CDR3 coding sequence is TGTGCCAGCAACCCGGGGGACAGGGGGCAAGGCACTGAAGCTTTCTTT. Translated: CASNPGDRGQGTEAFF. This rearrangement joins TRBV2 to TRBJ1-1; 12 nucleotides line up with TRBD1. CDR3 size: 16 residues. V lost 7 bases and J lost 4; bases outside the gene matches: 10. CDR1 is SNHLY and CDR2 is FYNNEI in the germline V gene.

The chain links TRBV5-1 to TRBJ1-2, with 8 bases aligning to TRBD1. The V gene end was trimmed by 1 base and the J gene end by 1 base; junction bases not matched to a gene: 12. CDR1 SGHRS and CDR2 YFSETQ come from the germline V gene. This CDR3 is built from 18 residues. DNA for the CDR3: TGCGCCAGCAGCTTGCCGGGGGTGACAGGGGAGGGTAACTATGGCTACACCTTC. It translates to CASSLPGVTGEGNYGYTF.

This clone showed up just once. The chain couples TRBV2 to TRBJ1-2; D is unresolved. The CDR3 consists of 14 residues. Germline V gives CDR1 SNHLY, CDR2 FYNNEI. Trimming removed 3 bases at V and 6 bases at J, with 14 bases between. Here the CDR3 reads CASSEREAGHGYTF. The CDR3 nucleotides are TGTGCCAGCAGTGAGAGGGAGGCTGGCCATGGCTACACCTTC.

The chain recombines TRBV4-2 with TRBJ1-6; possibly TRBD1 for D (5 bases). The CDR3 is 16 amino acids. V lost 1 base, J lost 2 bases, and 9 bases lay in between. In germline, CDR1 is LGHNA, CDR2 YNFKEQ. CDR3 region: CASSQGRVTYNSPLHF. CDR3 nucleotide sequence: TGTGCCAGCAGCCAAGGCAGGGTAACCTATAATTCACCCCTCCACTTT.

J is TRBJ1-2 and V is TRBV28; D unclear. Trimming removed 6 bases from V and 1 base from J, with 18 bases in between. In germline, CDR1 is MDHEN, CDR2 SYDVKM. This CDR3 has 16 residues. In DNA form, the CDR3 reads TGTGCCAGCAGCCCCGTCTTTGGCAGACGTAACTATGGCTACACCTTC. Protein: CASSPVFGRRNYGYTF.

This chain connects TRBV19 to TRBJ1-2; TRBD1 might be the D (6 bases). Per germline, CDR1 LNHDA and CDR2 SQIVND (reference sequence). CDR3 size: 14 residues. Trimming stripped 7 bases from V and 4 bases from J, with 16 bases between. This CDR3 reads CASTHAGAGYGYTF. CDR3 DNA sequence: TGTGCCAGTACCCACGCGGGGGCCGGCTATGGCTACACCTTC.

This clone was seen a handful of times. The V gene is TRBV3-1 (or the pseudogene TRBV3-2), the J gene TRBJ2-7, with D perhaps given as TRBD1 or TRBD2 (6 bases each). This CDR3 comprises 16 residues. Germline values: CDR1 LGHDT, CDR2 YNNKEL (reference sequence). With 1 base removed from V and 7 bases from J, the gap between germline ends came to 20 bases. In DNA, the CDR3 is TGTGCCAGCAGCCAAGGTCGGGGGCAGGGGACCGGGGAGCAGTACTTC. This encodes CASSQGRGQGTGEQYF.

CDR3 amino acids: CASSQGVLSYEQYF. CDR3 in DNA: TGTGCCAGCAGCCAGGGGGTATTATCCTACGAGCAGTACTTC. The genes are TRBV3-1 (or the pseudogene TRBV3-2) and TRBJ2-7, with D tentatively TRBD1 or TRBD2 (5 bases each). Germline V gene data show CDR1 as LGHDT and CDR2 as YNNKEL (reference sequence). Trimming stripped 3 bases from V and 1 base from J, with 10 bases between. CDR3 length: 14 residues.

The V gene is TRBV19, the J gene TRBJ2-3, with 14 positions matching TRBD2. The V gene's germline CDR1 is LNHDA and CDR2 SQIVND (reference sequence). V shed 5 bases, J shed 5 bases, and the junction held 3 bases outside the gene matches. The CDR3 is made up of 15 amino acids. CDR3 in DNA: TGTGCCAGTAGTTCGGGACTAGCGGGAGAAGATACGCAGTATTTT. This codes for CASSSGLAGEDTQYF.

The chain is built from TRBV11-2 and TRBJ1-2, with D unclear. Germline V gives CDR1 SGHAT, CDR2 FQNNGV. The CDR3 runs 14 residues. Trimming cost V 6 bases and J 4 bases, with 15 bases left between them. The CDR3 spells CASRYHLGSYGYTF. Written as DNA, the CDR3 is TGTGCCAGCAGATATCATTTAGGGAGCTATGGCTACACCTTC.

The rearrangement joins TRBV18 to TRBJ2-7; 7 nucleotides line up with TRBD1. The CDR3 sequence is 18 residues long. V shed 0 bases, J shed 1 base, and the junction held 12 bases outside the gene matches. Germline V CDR1 and CDR2: KGHSH, LQKENI. CDR3 region: CASSPPNLFGTASYEQYF. DNA for the CDR3: TGTGCCAGCTCACCACCGAACCTTTTCGGGACAGCGTCCTACGAGCAGTACTTC.

The chain links TRBV12-3 or TRBV12-4 to TRBJ1-6, with D maybe TRBD1 (5 bases). The V end was cut by 7 bases, the J end by 10 bases, with 11 bases between. This CDR3 is 12 amino acids long. The CDR3 here is CASMFRGSPLHF. The CDR3 bases are TGTGCCAGCATGTTTAGGGGATCACCCCTCCACTTT.